This T cell receptor beta chain appears in the sequencing data of a study of T cells in Graves' hyperthyroidism and ophthalmopathy. The CDR3 loop spans 15 amino acids. With 3 bases clipped from V and 0 bases from J, the junction kept 4 bases outside the gene matches. CDR1 and CDR2 (germline): LGHDT, YNNKEL (reference sequence). This clonotype was counted ten times or more. Amplified TCR beta CDR3 regions derived from RNA transcripts. The TCR CDR3 was amplified in a first-round RT-PCR using the HTBI primer set. TCRdb re-called the multiplex PCR reads with MiXCR, one entry per CDR3 protein. The sample has 500,000 to 550,000 distinct CDR3 sequences, 20% seen once; the top ten hold 47%. Each 10 ml fresh peripheral blood draw supplied the PBMCs.

The receptor was derived from a man between 35 and 55 years old with Graves' ophthalmopathy. The sequenced sample consisted of blood. The chain has TRBV3-1 and TRBJ2-7, with 8 positions matching TRBD2. DNA of the CDR3: TGTGCCAGCAGCCATGCCACTAGCGGCTCCTACGAGCAGTACTTC. Protein sequence: CASSHATSGSYEQYF.